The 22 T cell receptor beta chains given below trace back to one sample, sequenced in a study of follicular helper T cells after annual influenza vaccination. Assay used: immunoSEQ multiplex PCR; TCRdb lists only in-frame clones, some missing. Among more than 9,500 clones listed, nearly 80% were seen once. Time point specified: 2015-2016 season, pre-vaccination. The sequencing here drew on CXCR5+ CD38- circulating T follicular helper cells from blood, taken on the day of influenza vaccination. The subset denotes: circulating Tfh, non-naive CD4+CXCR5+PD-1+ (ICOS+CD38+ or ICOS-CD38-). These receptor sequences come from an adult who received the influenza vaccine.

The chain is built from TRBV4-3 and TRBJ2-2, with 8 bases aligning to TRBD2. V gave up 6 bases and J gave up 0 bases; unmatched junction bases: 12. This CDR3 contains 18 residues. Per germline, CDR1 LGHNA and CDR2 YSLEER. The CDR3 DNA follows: TGCGCCAGCAGTCCCCTGGAAGGCGGGGGGCCGAACACCGGGGAGCTGTTTTTT. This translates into CASSPLEGGGPNTGELFF.

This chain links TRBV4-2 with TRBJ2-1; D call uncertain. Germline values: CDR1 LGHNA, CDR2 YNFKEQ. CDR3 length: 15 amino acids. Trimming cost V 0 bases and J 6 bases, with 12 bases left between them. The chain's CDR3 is CASSQDHGRGNEQFF. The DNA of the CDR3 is TGTGCCAGCAGCCAAGATCATGGGCGAGGCAATGAGCAGTTCTTC.

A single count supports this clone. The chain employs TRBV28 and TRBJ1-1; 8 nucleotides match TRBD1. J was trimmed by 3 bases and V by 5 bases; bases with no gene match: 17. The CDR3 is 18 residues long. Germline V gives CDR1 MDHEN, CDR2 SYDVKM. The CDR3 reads CASSPLQGAIGIHTEAFF. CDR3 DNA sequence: TGTGCCAGCAGTCCACTCCAGGGGGCAATTGGAATTCACACTGAAGCTTTCTTT.

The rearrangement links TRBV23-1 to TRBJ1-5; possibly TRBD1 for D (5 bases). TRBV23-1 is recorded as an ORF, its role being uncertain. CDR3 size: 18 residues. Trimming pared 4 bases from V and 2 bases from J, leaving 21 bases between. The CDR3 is CASSPVGANQAGNQPQHF. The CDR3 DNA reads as TGCGCCAGCAGTCCAGTAGGGGCCAACCAGGCGGGCAATCAGCCCCAGCATTTT.

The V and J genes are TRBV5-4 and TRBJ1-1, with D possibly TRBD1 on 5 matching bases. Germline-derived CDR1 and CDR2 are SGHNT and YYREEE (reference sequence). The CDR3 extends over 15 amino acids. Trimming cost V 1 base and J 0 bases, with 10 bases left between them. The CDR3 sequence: CASSLPQGLNTEAFF. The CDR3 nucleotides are TGTGCCAGCAGCTTGCCGCAGGGATTGAACACTGAAGCTTTCTTT.

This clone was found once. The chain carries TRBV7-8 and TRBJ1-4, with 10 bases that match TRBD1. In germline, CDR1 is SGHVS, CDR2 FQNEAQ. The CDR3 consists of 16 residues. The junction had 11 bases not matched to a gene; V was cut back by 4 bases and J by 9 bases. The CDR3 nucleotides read TGTGCCAGCAGCTCGGGACAGGGGAACGTTCCGAAAAAACTGTTTTTT. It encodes CASSSGQGNVPKKLFF.

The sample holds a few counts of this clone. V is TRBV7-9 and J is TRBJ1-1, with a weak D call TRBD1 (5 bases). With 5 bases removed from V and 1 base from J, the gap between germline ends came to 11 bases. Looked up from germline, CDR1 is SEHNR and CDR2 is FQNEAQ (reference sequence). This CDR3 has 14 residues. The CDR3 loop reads CASSLGVANTEAFF. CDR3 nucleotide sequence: TGTGCCAGCAGCCTAGGGGTGGCGAACACTGAAGCTTTCTTT.

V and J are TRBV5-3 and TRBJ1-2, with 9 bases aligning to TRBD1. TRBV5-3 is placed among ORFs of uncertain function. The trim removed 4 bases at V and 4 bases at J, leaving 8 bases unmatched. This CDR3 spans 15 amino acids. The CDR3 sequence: CARSPRTGAGYGYTF. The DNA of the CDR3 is TGTGCCAGAAGCCCTAGGACAGGGGCAGGCTATGGCTACACCTTC.

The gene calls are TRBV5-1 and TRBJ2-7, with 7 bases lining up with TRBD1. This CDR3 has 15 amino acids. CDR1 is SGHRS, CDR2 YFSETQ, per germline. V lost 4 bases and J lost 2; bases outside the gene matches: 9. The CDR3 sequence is CASSSPTGDPYEQYF. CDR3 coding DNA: TGCGCCAGCAGCAGCCCCACAGGGGACCCCTACGAGCAGTACTTC.

This CDR3 is CASSLGGDTQYF. Here the CDR3 DNA reads TGCGCCAGCAGCTTAGGGGGAGATACGCAGTATTTT. V usage is TRBV5-1 and J usage is TRBJ2-3; weak D call: TRBD1 (6 bases). Per germline, CDR1 SGHRS and CDR2 YFSETQ. V was clipped by 2 bases and J by 5 bases, with 6 bases between them. This CDR3 has 12 amino acids.

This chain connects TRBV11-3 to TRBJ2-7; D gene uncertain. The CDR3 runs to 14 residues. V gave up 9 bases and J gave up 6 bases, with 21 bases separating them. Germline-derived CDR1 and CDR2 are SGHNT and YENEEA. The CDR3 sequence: CARTSWQPTSEQYF. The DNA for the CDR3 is TGTGCCAGAACGTCATGGCAGCCGACGTCCGAGCAGTACTTC.

CDR3 DNA: TGTGCCAGCAGCCAGGCACTAGCATCAGATACGCAGTATTTT. Its protein is CASSQALASDTQYF. The chain is built from TRBV11-3 and TRBJ2-3, with D maybe TRBD2 (6 bases). The CDR3 covers 14 residues. The germline V gene encodes CDR1 SGHNT and CDR2 YENEEA. Trimming cost V 5 bases and J 4 bases, with 13 bases left between them.

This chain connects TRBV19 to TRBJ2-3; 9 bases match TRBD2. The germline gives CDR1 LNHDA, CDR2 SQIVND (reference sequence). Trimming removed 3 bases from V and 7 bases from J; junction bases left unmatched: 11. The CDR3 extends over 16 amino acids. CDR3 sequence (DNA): TGTGCCAGTAGTATCCCGACAGCGGGGGGTTTGAATACGCAGTATTTT. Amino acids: CASSIPTAGGLNTQYF.

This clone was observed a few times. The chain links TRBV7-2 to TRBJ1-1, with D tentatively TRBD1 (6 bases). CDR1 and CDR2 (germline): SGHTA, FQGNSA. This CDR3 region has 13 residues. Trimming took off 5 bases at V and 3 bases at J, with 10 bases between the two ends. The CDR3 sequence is CASSQGWDTEAFF. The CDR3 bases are TGTGCCAGCAGCCAGGGGTGGGACACTGAAGCTTTCTTT.

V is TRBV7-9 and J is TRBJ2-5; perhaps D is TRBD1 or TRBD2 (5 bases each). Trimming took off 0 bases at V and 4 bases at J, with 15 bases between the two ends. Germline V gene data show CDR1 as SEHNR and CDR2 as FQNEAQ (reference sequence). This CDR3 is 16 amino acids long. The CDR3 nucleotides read TGTGCCAGCAGCTTAGCCAATATACTAGGGGCAGAGACCCAGTACTTC. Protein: CASSLANILGAETQYF.

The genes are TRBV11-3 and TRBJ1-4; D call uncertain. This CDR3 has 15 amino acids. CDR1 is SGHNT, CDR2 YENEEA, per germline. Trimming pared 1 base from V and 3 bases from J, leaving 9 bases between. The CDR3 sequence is CASSLGAGANEKLFF. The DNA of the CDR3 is TGTGCCAGCAGCTTAGGTGCCGGAGCTAATGAAAAACTGTTTTTT.

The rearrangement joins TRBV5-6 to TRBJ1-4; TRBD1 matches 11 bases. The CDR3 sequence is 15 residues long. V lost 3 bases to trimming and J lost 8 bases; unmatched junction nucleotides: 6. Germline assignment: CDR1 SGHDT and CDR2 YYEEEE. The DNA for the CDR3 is TGTGCCAGCAGCTCCGGACAGGGGGCAGGGGAAAAACTGTTTTTT. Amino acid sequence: CASSSGQGAGEKLFF.

The CDR3 bases are TGTGCCAGCGCGGGGACAGGGCGGGCCCAGCGCAATCAGCCCCAGCATTTT. It specifies CASAGTGRAQRNQPQHF. The chain uses TRBV18 and TRBJ1-5; 9 bases align to TRBD1. From germline, CDR1 is KGHSH and CDR2 LQKENI. The CDR3 totals 17 residues. The ends lost 8 bases at V and 2 bases at J; junction bases unmatched: 13.

The CDR3 loop reads CASSPGTGVNNYGYTF. The CDR3 region has the DNA TGTGCCAGCTCACCTGGGACAGGAGTTAATAACTATGGCTACACCTTC. The chain uses TRBV18 and TRBJ1-2, with 8 bases matching TRBD1. Germline V lookup: CDR1 KGHSH, CDR2 LQKENI. J gave up 1 base and V 3 bases, and 7 bases lay outside the gene matches. The length of the CDR3 is 16 residues.

CDR3 amino acids: CASSQDRTYGYTF. CDR3 DNA sequence: TGCGCCAGCAGCCAGGACAGGACCTATGGCTACACCTTC. The gene calls are TRBV5-1 and TRBJ1-2, with 7 positions matching TRBD1. This CDR3 has 13 residues. In germline, CDR1 is SGHRS, CDR2 YFSETQ. J was trimmed by 4 bases and V by 4 bases; bases with no gene match: 4.

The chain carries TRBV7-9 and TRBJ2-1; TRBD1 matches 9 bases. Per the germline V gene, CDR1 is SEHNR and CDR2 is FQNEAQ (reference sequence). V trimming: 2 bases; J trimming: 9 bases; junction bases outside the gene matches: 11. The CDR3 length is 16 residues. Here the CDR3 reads CASSLRGQGDSLEQFF. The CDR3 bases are TGTGCCAGCAGCTTAAGGGGACAGGGCGATTCTCTTGAGCAGTTCTTC.

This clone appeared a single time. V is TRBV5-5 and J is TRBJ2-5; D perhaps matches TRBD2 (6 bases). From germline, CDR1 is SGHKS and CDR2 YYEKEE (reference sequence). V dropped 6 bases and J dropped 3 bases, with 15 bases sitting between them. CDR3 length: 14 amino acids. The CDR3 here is CASTLVGGKETQYF. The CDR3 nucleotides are TGTGCCAGCACCCTCGTCGGCGGGAAAGAGACCCAGTACTTC.